This TCR beta chain stems from a study of blood T cells in healthy people across ages. Study summary: Per two T cells, about one barcoded beta molecule was captured through template switching. Study results and limitations: Age advanced and TCR beta diversity per million T cells fell, roughly linearly. Naive T cell percentage showed a strong correlation with TCR beta diversity. Since the PBMCs were unsorted, naive and antigen-experienced cells could not be conclusively compared.

Together with a sample-barcoded 5' primer, a J-beta primer mix was included in a second PCR lasting roughly 6 to 12 cycles. Using its own MiXCR run on the 5' RACE reads, TCRdb lists one record per CDR3 protein. The sample includes 800,000 to 950,000 distinct CDR3 sequences, around 46% of them seen just once. This clonotype was detected only a few times. Its specificity is not known. The material sequenced was blood. This TCR was recovered from a man aged 25 to 40 in good health.

The CDR3 DNA reads as TGTGCCAGCAGTGAATCGGTGCCAGGGGCCCATGAGCAGTTCTTC. Translating it yields CASSESVPGAHEQFF. The chain joins TRBV25-1 to TRBJ2-1; D perhaps matches TRBD1 (6 bases). The germline gives CDR1 MGHDK, CDR2 SYGVNS. The CDR3 has 15 amino acids. V lost 1 base, J lost 8 bases, and 15 bases lay in between.